This is a list of T cell receptor beta chains from one sample in a study of T cells in Graves' hyperthyroidism and ophthalmopathy. Each CDR3 protein gets one entry after TCRdb re-called the multiplex PCR reads with MiXCR. The table lists roughly 380,000 distinct CDR3 sequences, around a sixth of them singletons. The material sequenced was blood. The receptors were gathered from a woman in her forties with Graves' ophthalmopathy. The conserved cysteine and the conserved F or W are not part of the CDR3 here.

j_call,v_call,cdr3_aa
TRBJ2-4,TRBV7-9,ASSLASSGSLAKNIQY
TRBJ2-7,TRBV6-1,ASSTTGLAYEQY
TRBJ1-1,TRBV10-3,AISVRMDRDTEAF
TRBJ2-7,TRBV29-1,SARGHGPYYEQY
TRBJ2-7,TRBV7-8,ASSLEVAGVVYEQY
TRBJ2-2,TRBV30,AWSLDVGELF
TRBJ2-2,TRBV28,ASSFVGTANTGELF
TRBJ1-1,TRBV2,ASSVNPFQDSRNTEAF
TRBJ2-5,TRBV9,ASSVSGSSETQY
TRBJ2-5,TRBV7-2,ASSQTGQETQY
TRBJ2-7,TRBV6-1,ASRKRTSGIEQY
TRBJ2-7,TRBV12-3/TRBV12-4,ASSIGRSNEQY
TRBJ1-6,TRBV6-2/TRBV6-3,ASSLEAGTISPLH
TRBJ1-1,TRBV11-1,ASSLLETGNTEAF
TRBJ1-1,TRBV5-6,ASSLYGSMNTEAF
TRBJ2-2,TRBV2,ASRINTGELF
TRBJ1-1,TRBV6-1,ASSRRDRLSTEAF
TRBJ2-7,TRBV24-1,ATSDAGNTYEQY
TRBJ2-7,TRBV4-2,ASSWTGSSSYEQY
TRBJ2-7,TRBV30,AWSSSGRTTREQY
TRBJ1-5,TRBV19,ASNFQGLQPQH
TRBJ2-7,TRBV9,ASSSRDSTYEQY
TRBJ1-1,TRBV6-2/TRBV6-3,ANSYPSPESTEAF
TRBJ2-7,TRBV12-3/TRBV12-4,ASSITGEQY
TRBJ1-1,TRBV19,ASSIALMRGPSNTEAF
TRBJ1-5,TRBV6-4,ASSQGQGVKLGSNQPQH
TRBJ2-2,TRBV11-2,ASSLSQSRWTGELF
TRBJ2-5,TRBV6-5,ASSYWTTRETQY
TRBJ1-1,TRBV7-2,ASTLDRGWTEAF
TRBJ1-3,TRBV2,ASSAVAPSGNTIF
TRBJ2-5,TRBV5-1,ASNSRLAGGQETQY
TRBJ1-5,TRBV15,ATSRDVPGSNQPQH
TRBJ2-3,TRBV6-2/TRBV6-3,ASSYEKGQGPTDTQY
TRBJ1-2,TRBV7-2,ASSPRTASSGYT
TRBJ2-7,TRBV30,AWRIAYRGRYEQY
TRBJ2-7,TRBV10-3,AISAFPGSSYEQY
TRBJ2-7,TRBV3-1,ASSQEGLGPYEQY
TRBJ2-7,TRBV5-1,ASSFGGPSDTQY
TRBJ1-5,TRBV12-3/TRBV12-4,ASSLFVGNQPQH
TRBJ2-7,TRBV12-3/TRBV12-4,ASSYQSPSYEQY
TRBJ2-7,TRBV12-3/TRBV12-4,ASSLLRPDEQY
TRBJ2-7,TRBV28,ASSLMTGGYEQY
TRBJ2-7,TRBV3-1,ASSQDRAYEQY
TRBJ1-1,TRBV6-1,ASSWDGLNTEAF
TRBJ1-2,TRBV5-1,ASSLNSLSYGYT